Each of the 24 T cell receptor beta chains below was sequenced from the same sample in a study of blood T cell repertoires in COVID-19. Using immunoSEQ multiplex PCR, the repertoire was profiled, and TCRdb retains in-frame clones only, with some absent. Among approximately 50,000 clones listed, about 83% were seen once. Material: peripheral blood. These receptors all come from a man in his 70s with active COVID-19.

The chain has TRBV6-5 and TRBJ2-2, with 12 nucleotides matching TRBD2. J lost 6 bases, V lost 6 bases, and 5 bases had no gene match. From germline, CDR1 is MNHEY and CDR2 SVGAGI. The length of the CDR3 is 15 residues. The CDR3 DNA reads TGTGCCAGCAGATCTAGCGGGGGGGCTGCCGGGGAGCTGTTTTTT. The encoded protein is CASRSSGGAAGELFF.

The rearrangement uses TRBV19 and TRBJ1-6; D remains unclear. V lost 4 bases to trimming and J lost 9 bases, with 16 bases between them. This CDR3 is 15 amino acids long. The germline V gene encodes CDR1 LNHDA and CDR2 SQIVND (reference sequence). CDR3 DNA: TGTGCCAGTAGTAGGGAGGGATTGCAAAGTTCACCCCTCCACTTT. Residues: CASSREGLQSSPLHF.

This chain connects TRBV19 to TRBJ2-7; unclear D gene. The CDR3 loop spans 16 amino acids. Trimming left V 3 bases short and J 4 bases short, with 19 bases between. The germline CDR1 and CDR2 sequences are LNHDA and SQIVND (reference sequence). The CDR3 DNA reads as TGTGCCAGTAGTATTTCGCACACATCCGGGTGGTACGAGCAGTACTTC. Encoded protein: CASSISHTSGWYEQYF.

The chain combines TRBV27 with TRBJ1-6, with D perhaps TRBD1 (6 bases). The germline gives CDR1 MNHEY, CDR2 SMNVEV (reference sequence). V shed 6 bases and J shed 9 bases, with 15 bases lying between them. This CDR3 has 14 residues. The CDR3 DNA is TGTGCCAGCAGATCCGGGACAAAGAGTTCACCCCTCCACTTT. This sequence encodes CASRSGTKSSPLHF.

V is TRBV5-1 and J is TRBJ1-5; D gene unclear. CDR3 length: 14 amino acids. Trimming pared 2 bases from V and 0 bases from J, leaving 6 bases between. Germline values: CDR1 SGHRS, CDR2 YFSETQ. In DNA, the CDR3 is TGCGCCAGCAGCTTCGGGGATAGCAATCAGCCCCAGCATTTT. It yields the protein CASSFGDSNQPQHF.

This clone came up a few times. The rearrangement uses TRBV5-1 and TRBJ2-7; 7 nucleotides match TRBD1. This CDR3 spans 14 amino acids. CDR1 and CDR2 from the germline V gene are SGHRS and YFSETQ. Germline trimming cut 2 bases from V and 5 bases from J; bases unmatched to any gene: 7. CDR3 protein: CASSLPTGSHEQYF. The DNA of the CDR3 is TGCGCCAGCAGCTTACCGACAGGGTCCCACGAGCAGTACTTC.

The J gene is TRBJ2-2, the V gene TRBV24-1, with D perhaps TRBD1 (6 bases). Germline-derived CDR1 and CDR2 are KGHDR and SFDVKD. Deletions cut 4 bases from V and 4 bases from J, with 12 bases between. The CDR3 is 15 amino acids. The CDR3 nucleotides are TGTGCCACCAGTGACACGCAGGGGATCACCGGGGAGCTGTTTTTT. Residues: CATSDTQGITGELFF.

This chain connects TRBV27 to TRBJ1-5; D not certain. V shed 8 bases and J shed 4 bases, with 12 bases lying between them. CDR3 length equals 13 residues. Germline CDR1 MNHEY, CDR2 SMNVEV (reference sequence). The CDR3 is CASGEIANQPQHF. The CDR3 DNA sequence: TGTGCCAGCGGCGAAATAGCTAATCAGCCCCAGCATTTT.

The genes are TRBV5-8 and TRBJ2-7; 10 bases agree with TRBD2. Trimming took 3 bases from V and 2 from J; bases not matched to a gene: 8. CDR3 length: 16 residues. Germline lookup yields CDR1 SGHTS and CDR2 YDEGEE. CDR3 coding DNA: TGTGCCAGCAGCTCCATATTAAGCGGGGGGGCCTACGAGCAGTACTTC. Encoded protein: CASSSILSGGAYEQYF.

The gene calls are TRBV11-2 and TRBJ2-2, with D perhaps TRBD2 (5 bases). Trimming removed 0 bases from V and 6 bases from J, with 14 bases in between. The CDR3 has 16 residues. Germline CDR1 and CDR2: SGHAT and FQNNGV. The CDR3 DNA reads as TGTGCCAGCAGCTTAGATCGACCGGGGTTGGCCGGGGAGCTGTTTTTT. Translation gives CASSLDRPGLAGELFF.

The chain recombines TRBV5-6 with TRBJ1-4; D is perhaps TRBD1 (6 bases). The CDR3 is 13 amino acids. Looked up from germline, CDR1 is SGHDT and CDR2 is YYEEEE. Trimming left V 3 bases short and J 12 bases short, with 15 bases between. CDR3 DNA sequence: TGTGCCAGCAGCTCGCCGGCGGGGGCGGAACTGTTTTTT. This translates into CASSSPAGAELFF.

J is TRBJ2-5 and V is TRBV27; TRBD1 aligns across 9 bases. Germline V gene sequence: CDR1 MNHEY, CDR2 SMNVEV (reference sequence). CDR3 size: 16 residues. V trimming: 6 bases; J trimming: 5 bases; junction bases outside the gene matches: 13. For the CDR3, the DNA is TGTGCCAGCAGCCCGGACCTGGGACAGGGACCGGAGACCCAGTACTTC. Its protein is CASSPDLGQGPETQYF.

The chain is built from TRBV4-1 and TRBJ1-2; TRBD1 agrees at 9 bases. CDR1 is MGHRA, CDR2 YSYEKL, per germline. CDR3 length equals 13 residues. V lost 4 bases, J lost 8 bases, and 5 bases stayed unmatched. CDR3 sequence: CASSRGTGNGYTF. CDR3 DNA: TGCGCCAGCAGCCGGGGGACAGGGAACGGCTACACCTTC.

This clone was seen just once. The V call is TRBV5-1, the J call TRBJ2-1, with 12 bases fitting TRBD2. The CDR3 spans 21 residues. Germline V gene lookup returns CDR1 SGHRS and CDR2 YFSETQ. J was trimmed by 0 bases and V by 0 bases; bases with no gene match: 13. CDR3 loop: CASSLAKTSGGRGYSYNEQFF. The DNA for the CDR3 is TGCGCCAGCAGCTTGGCCAAGACTAGCGGGGGCCGGGGGTACTCCTACAATGAGCAGTTCTTC.

J is TRBJ1-4 and V is TRBV25-1; 7 nucleotides match TRBD1. The CDR3 extends over 15 amino acids. Germline CDR1 MGHDK, CDR2 SYGVNS. V shed 5 bases and J 0 bases; nucleotides not matched to a gene: 3. The CDR3 region is CASSPGGSTNEKLFF. In DNA form, the CDR3 reads TGTGCCAGCAGTCCAGGGGGTTCAACTAATGAAAAACTGTTTTTT.

V gene TRBV7-9 combines with J gene TRBJ1-2; unclear D gene. This CDR3 comprises 11 residues. V was cut by 5 bases and J by 2 bases, with 3 bases left in between. CDR1 is SEHNR, CDR2 FQNEAQ, per germline (reference sequence). For the CDR3, the DNA is TGTGCCAGCAGCCTCAACTATGGCTACACCTTC. Translating it yields CASSLNYGYTF.

The chain's CDR3 is CAWSPLGAADGYGYTF. CDR3 in DNA: TGTGCCTGGAGTCCTCTGGGGGCAGCCGATGGGTATGGCTACACCTTC. V is TRBV30 and J is TRBJ1-2, with D perhaps matching TRBD1 (6 bases). The germline CDR1 and CDR2 sequences are GTSNPN and SVGIG (reference sequence). Trimming removed 2 bases from V and 5 bases from J, with 21 bases in between. This CDR3 has 16 amino acids.

The chain combines TRBV10-2 with TRBJ2-3, with D possibly matching TRBD2 (6 bases). CDR1 and CDR2 from the germline V gene are WSHSY and SAAADI. The CDR3 contains 13 residues. Trimming left V 6 bases short and J 5 bases short, with 12 bases between. The CDR3 spells CASREGLRDTQYF. The CDR3 DNA reads as TGCGCCAGCAGGGAGGGACTTAGAGATACGCAGTATTTT.

Regarding this clone: A junction boundary mismatches the germline segment, possibly from a read error. The chain links TRBV7-3 to TRBJ2-5; TRBD1 matches 9 bases. The CDR3 loop spans 15 amino acids. Germline V gene lookup returns CDR1 SGHTA and CDR2 FQGTGA. The CDR3 DNA sequence: TGTGCCAGCAGCCTAACCGGGACAGGGCGAGAGACCCAGTACTTC. This encodes CASSLTGTGRETQYF.

This chain connects TRBV30 to TRBJ2-1; perhaps TRBD1 as D (6 bases). This CDR3 is 14 amino acids long. V lost 2 bases to trimming and J lost 7 bases, with 15 bases between them. Germline V gene sequence: CDR1 GTSNPN, CDR2 SVGIG (reference sequence). CDR3 bases: TGTGCCTGGAGTAATACAGGGTCGCGGAATGAGCAGTTCTTC. The encoded protein is CAWSNTGSRNEQFF.

This chain connects TRBV18 to TRBJ1-5; D call uncertain. V was shortened by 1 base and J by 4 bases, with 11 bases between the two germline ends. Per the germline V gene, CDR1 is KGHSH and CDR2 is LQKENI. CDR3 length: 15 residues. CDR3 region: CASSPQQNANQPQHF. CDR3 bases: TGTGCCAGCTCACCACAACAGAATGCGAATCAGCCCCAGCATTTT.

The genes are TRBV4-1 and TRBJ1-5, with D perhaps matching TRBD1 (5 bases). CDR3 length: 15 residues. The germline V and J ends were trimmed by 6 bases and 5 bases, with 17 bases remaining between them. Germline lookup yields CDR1 MGHRA and CDR2 YSYEKL. The CDR3 DNA is TGCGCCAGCAGTATTTGGTCCCAGGGCGATCAGCCCCAGCATTTT. Translation gives CASSIWSQGDQPQHF.

The gene calls are TRBV5-1 and TRBJ1-1; perhaps TRBD1 as D (5 bases). V lost 4 bases and J 1 base, leaving 14 bases between the germline ends. The V gene's germline CDR1 is SGHRS and CDR2 YFSETQ. The length of the CDR3 is 15 residues. The chain's CDR3 is CASSTLQGANTEAFF. The DNA for the CDR3 is TGCGCCAGCAGCACCCTCCAGGGTGCGAACACTGAAGCTTTCTTT. The variable domain in full, completed from reference TRBV5-1 and TRBJ1-1, reads KAGVTQTPRYLIKTRGQQVTLSCSPISGHRSVSWYQQTPGQGLQFLFEYFSETQRNKGNFPGRFSGRQFSNSRSEMNVSTLELGDSALYLCASSTLQGANTEAFFGQGTRLTVV.

The rearrangement uses TRBV4-3 and TRBJ2-7; no definite D call. Per the germline V gene, CDR1 is LGHNA and CDR2 is YSLEER. The CDR3 consists of 16 residues. V lost 0 bases, J lost 0 bases, and 12 bases lay in between. CDR3 nucleotides: TGCGCCAGCAGCCAAGAGCCCCGCAGTGTCTCCTACGAGCAGTACTTC. This codes for CASSQEPRSVSYEQYF.